These T cell receptor beta chains were read from a single sample in a study of shared T cell receptors in the human thymus. Using immunoSEQ multiplex PCR, the repertoire was profiled, and TCRdb retains in-frame clones only, with some absent. The profile covers some 660,000 clones, with around 87% appearing a single time and 0.009% to 0.0095% taken by the ten largest. The same data also contributed to another study, on human thymus T cells.

The sequencing input was thymocytes. These receptors were obtained from a boy younger than two with a congenital heart defect. CDR3s include the opening cysteine and the closing phenylalanine or tryptophan. A D gene is named only where the DNA matches it firmly. Size is stated for part of the rows, as once, few or many counts, or as a class when the clone is expanded.

D: TRBD1
V: TRBV29-1
J: TRBJ1-2
size: NA
CDR3: CSVDQGARGYTF
DNA: TGCAGCGTTGACCAGGGGGCGCGGGGCTACACCTTC

D: TRBD1
V: TRBV2
J: TRBJ1-5
size: NA
CDR3: CASSGFTGGDHQPQHF
DNA: TGTGCCAGCAGTGGGTTTACAGGGGGGGATCATCAGCCCCAGCATTTT

D: TRBD1
V: TRBV29-1
J: TRBJ2-7
size: NA
CDR3: CSGTGGTSYEQYF
DNA: TGCAGCGGGACAGGAGGTACCTCCTACGAGCAGTACTTC

D: TRBD2
V: TRBV15
J: TRBJ2-2
size: NA
CDR3: CATSRLAGGTGELFF
DNA: TGTGCCACCAGCAGACTAGCGGGCGGCACCGGGGAGCTGTTTTTT

D: NA
V: TRBV4-3
J: TRBJ2-1
size: once
CDR3: CASSQMEVPSATYNEQFF
DNA: TGCGCCAGCAGCCAAATGGAGGTCCCTAGCGCTACCTACAATGAGCAGTTCTTC

D: NA
V: TRBV7-9
J: TRBJ2-2
size: NA
CDR3: CASSFQPPGKLFF
DNA: TGTGCCAGCAGCTTCCAACCGCCCGGGAAGCTGTTTTTT

D: TRBD1
V: TRBV19
J: TRBJ2-1
size: NA
CDR3: CASSDDRDYNEQFF
DNA: TGTGCCAGTAGTGATGACAGGGACTACAATGAGCAGTTCTTC

D: TRBD1
V: TRBV2
J: TRBJ1-1
size: NA
CDR3: CASMDRGLLNTEAFF
DNA: TGTGCCAGCATGGACAGGGGGCTCTTGAACACTGAAGCTTTCTTT

D: TRBD1
V: TRBV19
J: TRBJ2-1
size: few
CDR3: CASSARQGVMDNEQFF
DNA: TGTGCCAGTAGTGCCCGACAGGGAGTGATGGACAATGAGCAGTTCTTC

D: TRBD1
V: TRBV20-1
J: TRBJ1-5
size: NA
CDR3: CSGGQPQHF
DNA: TGCTCAGGGGGTCAGCCCCAGCATTTT

D: NA
V: TRBV4-1
J: TRBJ1-1
size: NA
CDR3: CASSHGPEAEAFF
DNA: TGCGCCAGCAGCCATGGCCCGGAGGCTGAAGCTTTCTTT

D: NA
V: TRBV23-1
J: TRBJ2-3
size: NA
CDR3: CASSPPPPGQVPTSTDTQYF
DNA: TGCGCCAGCAGTCCCCCCCCGCCGGGACAAGTCCCGACTAGCACAGATACGCAGTATTTT

D: NA
V: TRBV28
J: TRBJ2-2
size: NA
CDR3: CASSLFARLNTGELFF
DNA: TGTGCCAGCAGTTTATTTGCAAGACTGAACACCGGGGAGCTGTTTTTT

D: NA
V: TRBV4-1
J: TRBJ2-7
size: NA
CDR3: CASSQDQLDGGFFEQYF
DNA: TGCGCCAGCAGCCAAGATCAGCTCGACGGAGGATTTTTCGAGCAGTACTTC

D: NA
V: TRBV5-8
J: TRBJ1-5
size: once
CDR3: CASSVQGNQPQHF
DNA: TGTGCCAGCAGCGTTCAGGGAAATCAGCCCCAGCATTTT

D: NA
V: TRBV5-6
J: TRBJ1-4
size: NA
CDR3: CASSGRGKLNEKLFF
DNA: TGTGCCAGCAGCGGCCGGGGGAAGTTAAATGAAAAACTGTTTTTT

D: NA
V: TRBV6-5
J: TRBJ1-2
size: NA
CDR3: CASSGDSPYGYTF
DNA: TGTGCCAGCAGCGGGGACTCACCCTATGGCTACACCTTC

D: TRBD2
V: TRBV4-3
J: TRBJ2-1
size: NA
CDR3: CASSHHPLVAGGPNEQFF
DNA: TGCGCCAGCAGCCATCATCCCCTAGTCGCGGGAGGGCCTAATGAGCAGTTCTTC

D: NA
V: TRBV4-3
J: TRBJ2-2
size: NA
CDR3: CASSVESGANTGELFF
DNA: TGCGCCAGCAGCGTTGAAAGCGGCGCGAACACCGGGGAGCTGTTTTTT

D: NA
V: TRBV28
J: TRBJ1-1
size: NA
CDR3: CASSFNTARGVFF
DNA: TGTGCCAGCAGTTTCAACACAGCCAGGGGTGTTTTCTTT

D: NA
V: TRBV11-2
J: TRBJ2-7
size: NA
CDR3: CASSSRVTASEQYF
DNA: TGTGCCAGCAGCTCCCGAGTAACCGCGAGTGAGCAGTACTTC

D: TRBD2
V: TRBV7-8
J: TRBJ2-7
size: NA
CDR3: CASSLSGGLYEQYF
DNA: TGTGCCAGCAGCCTCAGCGGGGGGCTCTACGAGCAGTACTTC

D: TRBD2
V: TRBV15
J: TRBJ2-3
size: NA
CDR3: CATSRILAAGLQGTDTQYF
DNA: TGTGCCACCAGCAGAATACTAGCGGCGGGACTTCAGGGTACAGATACGCAGTATTTT

D: TRBD1
V: TRBV5-1
J: TRBJ2-1
size: NA
CDR3: CASSVGTGGCNEQFF
DNA: TGCGCCAGCAGCGTGGGGACAGGGGGGTGCAATGAGCAGTTCTTC

D: NA
V: TRBV27
J: TRBJ1-1
size: NA
CDR3: CASTAAENMNTEAFF
DNA: TGTGCCAGCACCGCGGCAGAAAACATGAACACTGAAGCTTTCTTT

D: NA
V: TRBV6-5
J: TRBJ1-4
size: once
CDR3: CASSYTGQSNEKLFF
DNA: TGTGCCAGCAGTTACACCGGACAGAGCAATGAAAAACTGTTTTTT

D: NA
V: TRBV27
J: TRBJ1-1
size: once
CDR3: CASRLNPNTEAFF
DNA: TGTGCCAGCAGACTGAACCCGAACACTGAAGCTTTCTTT

D: TRBD1
V: TRBV5-1
J: TRBJ2-2
size: NA
CDR3: CASSGTGNTGELFF
DNA: TGCGCCAGCAGCGGGACAGGGAACACCGGGGAGCTGTTTTTT

D: TRBD2
V: TRBV5-1
J: TRBJ2-5
size: NA
CDR3: CASSLGSSGGPYQETQYF
DNA: TGCGCCAGCAGCTTGGGATCTAGCGGGGGCCCGTACCAAGAGACCCAGTACTTC

D: TRBD1
V: TRBV5-1
J: TRBJ2-5
size: NA
CDR3: CASSWGTGGLAGETQYF
DNA: TGCGCCAGCAGCTGGGGGACAGGGGGACTAGCCGGGGAGACCCAGTACTTC

D: NA
V: TRBV20-1
J: TRBJ1-4
size: NA
CDR3: CSAPPAILFF
DNA: TGCAGTGCTCCCCCCGCGATACTGTTTTTT

D: NA
V: TRBV4-1
J: TRBJ2-3
size: NA
CDR3: CASSQVSLDSSNTDTQYF
DNA: TGCGCCAGCAGCCAAGTATCTTTAGACTCTTCTAACACAGATACGCAGTATTTT

D: NA
V: TRBV14
J: TRBJ2-1
size: NA
CDR3: CASSQESRGYNEQFF
DNA: TGTGCCAGCAGCCAAGAAAGCAGGGGATACAATGAGCAGTTCTTC

D: NA
V: TRBV28
J: TRBJ2-7
size: NA
CDR3: CASSLCKSGSSYEQYF
DNA: TGTGCCAGCAGTTTATGCAAAAGCGGAAGTTCCTACGAGCAGTACTTC

D: TRBD2
V: TRBV6-5
J: TRBJ2-1
size: NA
CDR3: CASSYQRLAGGVEQFF
DNA: TGTGCCAGCAGTTACCAAAGACTAGCGGGAGGTGTTGAGCAGTTCTTC

D: TRBD1
V: TRBV14
J: TRBJ1-2
size: NA
CDR3: CASSTGVPNYGYTF
DNA: TGTGCCAGCAGCACAGGGGTTCCTAACTATGGCTACACCTTC

D: TRBD2
V: TRBV28
J: TRBJ2-3
size: NA
CDR3: CASSKLAGGTQYF
DNA: TGTGCCAGCAGTAAACTAGCGGGAGGCACGCAGTATTTT

D: NA
V: TRBV5-5
J: TRBJ1-3
size: NA
CDR3: CASSSTSRGSGNTIYF
DNA: TGTGCCAGCAGCTCAACCAGCAGGGGATCTGGAAACACCATATATTTT

D: NA
V: TRBV7-6
J: TRBJ1-6
size: NA
CDR3: CASSLNSSYNSPLHF
DNA: TGTGCCAGCAGCTTAAACAGTTCCTATAATTCACCCCTCCACTTT

D: NA
V: TRBV4-1
J: TRBJ2-1
size: NA
CDR3: CASSQRGGPGVYNEQFF
DNA: TGCGCCAGCAGCCAACGAGGGGGCCCGGGAGTCTACAATGAGCAGTTCTTC

D: NA
V: TRBV10-3
J: TRBJ2-7
size: NA
CDR3: CAISVGGCEQYF
DNA: TGTGCCATCAGTGTCGGGGGTTGCGAGCAGTACTTC

D: NA
V: TRBV2
J: TRBJ1-2
size: once
CDR3: CASSERVQGYGYTF
DNA: TGTGCCAGCAGTGAAAGGGTGCAGGGATATGGCTACACCTTC

D: NA
V: TRBV4-1
J: TRBJ2-7
size: NA
CDR3: CASSHSSYEQYF
DNA: TGCGCCAGCAGCCATTCATCCTACGAGCAGTACTTC

D: NA
V: TRBV7-8
J: TRBJ1-1
size: NA
CDR3: CASSSSRTENTEAFF
DNA: TGTGCCAGCAGCTCCTCCCGGACAGAGAACACTGAAGCTTTCTTT

D: NA
V: TRBV28
J: TRBJ1-3
size: few
CDR3: CARQNPGNTIYF
DNA: TGTGCCAGACAGAATCCAGGAAACACCATATATTTT

D: TRBD1
V: TRBV29-1
J: TRBJ1-4
size: NA
CDR3: CSVTGGKNEKLFF
DNA: TGCAGCGTTACAGGGGGTAAAAATGAAAAACTGTTTTTT

D: NA
V: TRBV4-2
J: TRBJ1-5
size: NA
CDR3: CASSQEPGFRGLGQPQHF
DNA: TGTGCCAGCAGCCAAGAGCCGGGGTTTCGGGGTTTGGGTCAGCCCCAGCATTTT

D: NA
V: TRBV7-9
J: TRBJ1-2
size: once
CDR3: CASTPRSQGYTF
DNA: TGTGCCAGCACCCCGCGGAGTCAGGGCTACACCTTC

D: TRBD1
V: TRBV2
J: TRBJ1-3
size: once
CDR3: CASSTSPGTGYGNTIYF
DNA: TGTGCCAGCAGTACCAGTCCCGGGACAGGGTACGGAAACACCATATATTTT

D: NA
V: TRBV29-1
J: TRBJ2-1
size: once
CDR3: CSVEDFGLARLYNEQFF
DNA: TGCAGCGTTGAAGATTTTGGGTTAGCGCGTCTTTACAATGAGCAGTTCTTC

D: TRBD1
V: TRBV5-8
J: TRBJ2-2
size: once
CDR3: CASSLYRGQNTGELFF
DNA: TGTGCCAGCAGCTTGTATAGGGGGCAGAACACCGGGGAGCTGTTTTTT

D: NA
V: TRBV4-3
J: TRBJ2-1
size: NA
CDR3: CASRPNRDSENEQFF
DNA: TGCGCCAGCAGACCGAACCGGGACTCCGAAAATGAGCAGTTCTTC

D: TRBD2
V: TRBV5-1
J: TRBJ2-3
size: NA
CDR3: CASSFLAGTDTQYF
DNA: TGCGCCAGCAGCTTTTTAGCGGGAACAGATACGCAGTATTTT

D: NA
V: TRBV27
J: TRBJ2-1
size: NA
CDR3: CASSNHLALTYNEQFF
DNA: TGTGCCAGCAGTAACCACCTAGCGCTCACCTACAATGAGCAGTTCTTC

D: NA
V: TRBV5-4
J: TRBJ2-1
size: NA
CDR3: CASSPIDRSIRRSYNEQFF
DNA: TGTGCCAGCAGTCCTATCGACAGGTCCATCCGTCGCTCCTACAATGAGCAGTTCTTC

D: NA
V: TRBV10-1
J: TRBJ2-7
size: once
CDR3: CASSELCEGDREQYF
DNA: TGCGCCAGCAGTGAGCTTTGCGAGGGGGACCGGGAGCAGTACTTC

D: NA
V: TRBV28
J: TRBJ2-7
size: NA
CDR3: CASSLSRILDYEQYF
DNA: TGTGCCAGCAGTCTCTCGAGGATCCTTGACTACGAGCAGTACTTC

D: TRBD1
V: TRBV7-9
J: TRBJ1-2
size: NA
CDR3: CASSLIGQGDGYTF
DNA: TGTGCCAGCAGCTTAATCGGACAGGGAGACGGCTACACCTTC

D: NA
V: TRBV30
J: TRBJ1-3
size: NA
CDR3: CAWRYDRPSGNTIYF
DNA: TGTGCCTGGAGATACGACAGGCCCTCTGGAAACACCATATATTTT